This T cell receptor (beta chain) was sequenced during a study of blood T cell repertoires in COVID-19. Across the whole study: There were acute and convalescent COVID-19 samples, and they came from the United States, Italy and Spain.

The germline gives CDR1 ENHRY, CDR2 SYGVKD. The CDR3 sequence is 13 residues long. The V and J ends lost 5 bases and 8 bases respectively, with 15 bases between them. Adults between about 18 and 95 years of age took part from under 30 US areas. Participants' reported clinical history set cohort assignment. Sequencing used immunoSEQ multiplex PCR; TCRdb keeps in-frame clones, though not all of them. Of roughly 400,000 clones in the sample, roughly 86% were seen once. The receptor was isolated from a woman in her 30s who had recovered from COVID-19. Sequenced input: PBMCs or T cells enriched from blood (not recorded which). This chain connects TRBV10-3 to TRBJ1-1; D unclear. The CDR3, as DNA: TGTGCCATCAGTCTAGTCGATAGGTGGGAAGCTTTCTTT. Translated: CAISLVDRWEAFF.